Following are 14 T cell receptor beta chains from one sample sequenced in a study of blood T cell repertoires in COVID-19. Repertoires were generated with immunoSEQ multiplex PCR, while TCRdb's copy carries only in-frame clones and drops some. This sample has under 300,000 clones, with roughly 91% found just once. The sample taken for sequencing was PBMCs or T cells enriched from blood (not recorded which). The source of these receptors is a woman in her thirties or forties with acute COVID-19.

The chain uses TRBV7-2 and TRBJ1-2, with 8 bases aligning to TRBD1. This CDR3 is built from 14 residues. Losses at the gene ends were 3 bases for V and 3 bases for J; bases not matched to a gene: 3. Germline V gene lookup returns CDR1 SGHTA and CDR2 FQGNSA. CDR3 DNA sequence: TGTGCCAGCAGCTTGGACAGGGCATACTATGGCTACACCTTC. Amino acids: CASSLDRAYYGYTF. Drawing the rest from reference TRBV7-2 and TRBJ1-2, the complete variable domain is GAGVSQSPSNKVTEKGKDVELRCDPISGHTALYWYRQSLGQGLEFLIYFQGNSAPDKSGLPSDRFSAERTGGSVSTLTIQRTQQEDSAVYLCASSLDRAYYGYTFGSGTRLTVV.

This clone was seen once. V gene TRBV5-1 combines with J gene TRBJ1-1; 7 bases are shared with TRBD1. Trimming at V came to 5 bases and at J to 4 bases, leaving 5 bases not matched to a gene. The CDR3 sequence is 13 residues long. Germline lookup yields CDR1 SGHRS and CDR2 YFSETQ. The CDR3 region is CASSLGQLTEAFF. The CDR3 DNA is TGCGCCAGCAGTCTGGGACAGCTCACTGAAGCTTTCTTT.

The chain recombines TRBV12-5 with TRBJ2-2; D is possibly TRBD1 (6 bases). The length of the CDR3 is 18 residues. Trimming pared 1 base from V and 4 bases from J, leaving 19 bases between. The germline V gene encodes CDR1 LGHNT and CDR2 FRNRAP. The CDR3 nucleotides read TGTGCTAGTGGTTTGGACACAGGGACACCTGGTGGCACCGGGGAGCTGTTTTTT. Translation gives CASGLDTGTPGGTGELFF.

J is TRBJ2-1 and V is TRBV9; D gene ambiguous. This CDR3 has 15 amino acids. Germline CDR1 and CDR2: SGDLS and YYNGEE. Trimming left V 0 bases short and J 0 bases short, with 7 bases between. In DNA, the CDR3 is TGTGCCAGCAGCGTAGTGGCTGACTCCTACAATGAGCAGTTCTTC. It specifies CASSVVADSYNEQFF.

The chain couples TRBV5-5 to TRBJ1-2; no clear D. From germline, CDR1 is SGHKS and CDR2 YYEKEE (reference sequence). The CDR3 is made up of 12 amino acids. Deletions cut 2 bases from V and 3 bases from J, with 5 bases between. For the CDR3, the DNA is TGTGCCAGCAGCTTAGAGGACTATGGCTACACCTTC. Translation gives CASSLEDYGYTF.

The chain carries TRBV5-1 and TRBJ2-4; D is possibly TRBD2 (6 bases). Deletions cut 0 bases from V and 9 bases from J, with 13 bases between. CDR3 length: 14 amino acids. The germline CDR1 and CDR2 sequences are SGHRS and YFSETQ. The CDR3 reads CASSLGLESAIQYF. Written as DNA, the CDR3 is TGCGCCAGCAGCTTGGGACTAGAATCGGCCATTCAGTACTTC.

The J gene is TRBJ2-3, the V gene TRBV28, with D maybe TRBD2 (5 bases). V shed 4 bases and J shed 0 bases, with 17 bases lying between them. The germline gives CDR1 MDHEN, CDR2 SYDVKM. The CDR3 is 17 residues long. CDR3 coding DNA: TGTGCCAGCAGTTCGCAGGCCCTAGCACCTAGCACAGATACGCAGTATTTT. Amino acid sequence: CASSSQALAPSTDTQYF.

J is TRBJ2-1 and V is TRBV9, with 7 bases identical to TRBD2. The J segment lost 0 bases and the V segment lost 2 bases, leaving 5 bases of the junction unmatched. Germline lookup yields CDR1 SGDLS and CDR2 YYNGEE. The CDR3 has 16 amino acids. The CDR3 DNA reads TGTGCCAGCAGCGTCACCGGGGGGAGCTCCTACAATGAGCAGTTCTTC. Translated, it gives CASSVTGGSSYNEQFF.

The V gene is TRBV11-2, the J gene TRBJ2-3, with D uncertain. V was shortened by 1 base and J by 0 bases, with 8 bases between the two germline ends. CDR1 and CDR2 (germline): SGHAT, FQNNGV. CDR3 length: 15 amino acids. This chain's CDR3 is CASSLGSLSTDTQYF. CDR3 coding DNA: TGTGCCAGCAGCTTAGGGAGCCTAAGCACAGATACGCAGTATTTT.

The rearrangement joins TRBV7-8 to TRBJ2-2; 8 bases map to TRBD1. The junction had 16 bases not matched to a gene; V was cut back by 5 bases and J by 2 bases. Germline V gene sequence: CDR1 SGHVS, CDR2 FQNEAQ. The CDR3 runs to 19 residues. The CDR3 bases are TGTGCCAGCAGCCACCTGGGGCAGGGGGCGCTTGTTAACACCGGGGAGCTGTTTTTT. This translates into CASSHLGQGALVNTGELFF.

The CDR3 is CASSPRDQPTDTQYF. The CDR3 DNA follows: TGTGCCAGCAGCCCGCGGGATCAGCCCACAGATACGCAGTATTTT. The gene calls are TRBV9 and TRBJ2-3; possibly TRBD2 for D (6 bases). CDR1 and CDR2 (germline): SGDLS, YYNGEE. V lost 4 bases and J lost 2, with 14 bases in between. CDR3 size: 15 residues.

This clone was detected once. The V call is TRBV9, the J call TRBJ2-5; 10 bases align to TRBD1. J lost 4 bases, V lost 0 bases, and 6 bases had no gene match. CDR1 and CDR2 from the germline V gene are SGDLS and YYNGEE. The CDR3 length is 16 residues. DNA for the CDR3: TGTGCCAGCAGCGTAGGGGACAGGGGAGGAGGAGAGACCCAGTACTTC. Its translation: CASSVGDRGGGETQYF.

The genes are TRBV3-1 (or the pseudogene TRBV3-2) and TRBJ2-5, with 13 bases aligning to TRBD2. Germline CDR1 reads LGHDT; CDR2 reads YNNKEL (reference sequence). Trimming at V came to 1 base and at J to 0 bases, leaving 8 bases not matched to a gene. CDR3 length equals 19 residues. The CDR3 here is CASSQAGTSGNPYQETQYF. CDR3 sequence (DNA): TGTGCCAGCAGCCAAGCTGGGACTAGCGGGAATCCGTACCAAGAGACCCAGTACTTC.

This clone was seen just once. The gene calls are TRBV7-2 and TRBJ1-3; D is unresolved. Germline CDR1 SGHTA, CDR2 FQGNSA. V was pared by 5 bases and J by 9 bases, with 20 bases between. There are 15 residues in the CDR3. The CDR3 DNA sequence: TGTGCCAGCAGCATCGCGACGGTGACCGGAGGCACCATATATTTT. Translated, it gives CASSIATVTGGTIYF.